The 7 T cell receptor beta chains presented below share a single source sample, sequenced in a study of CXCR3-negative and CXCR3-positive naive CD8 T cells. Carrying UMI labels, the TRB cDNA libraries were prepared through 5' RACE. TCRdb reworked the 5' RACE reads into one entry per CDR3 protein, no DNA. This table holds some 56,000 distinct CDR3 sequences. Source material: memory CD8+ T cells from blood. The receptors originated from a human donor in good health. Some clones in this sample may be carry-over from other donors' samples.

The chain uses TRBV7-9 and TRBJ2-1; no DNA is available, so the TRBD1 call from TCRdb remains unchecked. This CDR3 spans 18 amino acids. CDR1 is SEHNR and CDR2 is FQNEAQ in the germline V gene (reference sequence). The CDR3 loop is CASSLVKTGSPTYNEQFF.

This rearrangement joins TRBV29-1 to TRBJ2-5; the TCRdb call, TRBD1, lacks DNA for checking. This CDR3 has 17 residues. Germline V gene data show CDR1 as SQVTM and CDR2 as ANQGSEA. The CDR3 spells CSVEGPLGDRVRETQYF.

This sequence joins TRBV27 and TRBJ2-7. CDR3 length: 14 residues. The germline gives CDR1 MNHEY, CDR2 SMNVEV (reference sequence). This CDR3 is CASTHGRGSYEQYF.

The CDR3 region is CASSYRQESSYNEQFF. This chain joins TRBV5-1 and TRBJ2-1; TCRdb names TRBD1, which stays unverified in the absence of DNA. Germline lookup yields CDR1 SGHRS and CDR2 YFSETQ. The CDR3 is 16 residues long. Supplemented by reference TRBV5-1 and TRBJ2-1, the full variable domain reads KAGVTQTPRYLIKTRGQQVTLSCSPISGHRSVSWYQQTPGQGLQFLFEYFSETQRNKGNFPGRFSGRQFSNSRSEMNVSTLELGDSALYLCASSYRQESSYNEQFFGPGTRLTVL.

Here the CDR3 reads CSVEFPLTYEQYF. The chain couples TRBV29-1 to TRBJ2-7; with no DNA, the TCRdb D assignment of TRBD1 cannot be verified. The germline V gene has CDR1 SQVTM and CDR2 ANQGSEA. This CDR3 has 13 amino acids.

V and J are TRBV6-4 and TRBJ2-3; TCRdb's assignment of TRBD1 cannot be checked, as there is no DNA. The CDR3 is 16 amino acids. In germline, CDR1 is MRHNA, CDR2 SNTAGT. CDR3 amino acids: CASSDGQGDSRDTQYF.

The chain's CDR3 is CASSPWGLLSSYNEQFF. The rearrangement links TRBV7-8 to TRBJ2-1; no DNA is available, so the TRBD2 call from TCRdb remains unchecked. This CDR3 has 17 amino acids. Looked up from germline, CDR1 is SGHVS and CDR2 is FQNEAQ.